These T cell receptor beta chains were read from a single sample in a study of T cell repertoires in cytomegalovirus infection. TCRdb fed the reads into MiXCR, producing one record per CDR3 protein. The table records some 170,000 distinct CDR3 sequences, roughly a sixth of them present only once. The material sequenced was CD8+ T cells from PBMCs. Receptors originate from a human donor in good health (CMV status not recorded). Some clones in this sample may be carry-over from other donors' samples. Both conserved end residues are part of each CDR3. Size is stated for part of the rows, as once, few or many counts, or as a class when the clone is expanded.

len	j_gene	abundance	v_gene	CDR3aa
17	TRBJ2-6	few	TRBV7-9	CASSLALDNPGANVLTF
10	TRBJ2-1	-	TRBV6-2/TRBV6-3	CASSGPEQFF
12	TRBJ2-2	few	TRBV13	CASSMDTGELFF
16	TRBJ1-3	-	TRBV7-3	CASSSGPASSGNTIYF
16	TRBJ2-3	-	TRBV12-3/TRBV12-4	CASSLGRGHSTDTQYF
14	TRBJ1-1	few	TRBV15	CATSRETGGSEAFF
17	TRBJ1-4	few	TRBV28	CASSFPLIAATNEKLFF
15	TRBJ2-3	few	TRBV12-3/TRBV12-4	CASSWNSASTDTQYF
14	TRBJ2-1	-	TRBV6-1	CASSSPLAKNEQFF
14	TRBJ2-1	-	TRBV6-2/TRBV6-3	CASSFSLDYNEQFF
15	TRBJ2-7	few	TRBV6-5	CASSYGTGAIYEQYF
15	TRBJ1-1	few	TRBV7-2	CASRTTGGSPTEAFF
13	TRBJ2-3	-	TRBV7-9	CASRQAVRAKQYF
15	TRBJ1-5	few	TRBV28	CASSLARVNNQPQHF
15	TRBJ2-1	few	TRBV4-3	CASSRSSSPYNEQFF
15	TRBJ2-2	-	TRBV6-2/TRBV6-3	CASSRGSEGTGELFF
19	TRBJ2-1	-	TRBV7-6	CASSLRGLAGGSSYNEQFF
13	TRBJ2-7	few	TRBV7-2	CASRIQGADEQYF
16	TRBJ2-2	few	TRBV4-2	CASSFGDGGGAGELFF
19	TRBJ1-3	few	TRBV7-9	CASPFGPAGDLVSGNTIYF
12	TRBJ2-3	-	TRBV12-3/TRBV12-4	CASSPYTDTQYF
15	TRBJ2-5	-	TRBV6-5	CASSYSGGGQETQYF
12	TRBJ2-2	few	TRBV7-2	CASSGGAGELFF
18	TRBJ2-1	few	TRBV6-2/TRBV6-3	CASSSPGLAGGRYNEQFF
13	TRBJ1-2	few	TRBV30	CAWSVGSESGYTF
16	TRBJ1-4	few	TRBV12-3/TRBV12-4	CASSLGTGRRAEKLFF
19	TRBJ2-3	many	TRBV7-9	CASSLIRGQGVSTSDTQYF
17	TRBJ2-3	-	TRBV7-9	CASSFPQGSTSTDTQYF
14	TRBJ2-2	few	TRBV4-3	CASSFLGAQEELFF
15	TRBJ1-2	few	TRBV28	CASSFPRQPLVGYTF
14	TRBJ2-5	-	TRBV6-2/TRBV6-3	CASTGTGVGETQYF
17	TRBJ1-1	few	TRBV6-6	CASSYSGRNPMNTEAFF
15	TRBJ2-1	-	TRBV12-3/TRBV12-4	CASSIPRGPLQWQFF
14	TRBJ1-5	-	TRBV6-1	CASSEAPGNQPQHF
15	TRBJ1-2	many	TRBV7-2	CASSLVPGWHYGYTF
14	TRBJ1-2	few	TRBV13	CASSLGRTNYGYTF
12	TRBJ2-7	-	TRBV6-2/TRBV6-3	CASSYSRGEQYF
16	TRBJ1-2	-	TRBV12-3/TRBV12-4	CASSATGDISFYGYTF
15	TRBJ2-5	-	TRBV29-1	CSVEGRDSSRKTQYF
16	TRBJ1-5	few	TRBV7-2	CASSLGGAGVNQPQHF
16	TRBJ2-3	few	TRBV25-1	CASSLERGGSTDTQYF
13	TRBJ1-6	-	TRBV4-1	CASSQGENSPLHF
14	TRBJ1-5	few	TRBV12-3/TRBV12-4	CASSLGRGDQPQHF
11	TRBJ2-2	many	TRBV12-3/TRBV12-4	CASTLTGELFF